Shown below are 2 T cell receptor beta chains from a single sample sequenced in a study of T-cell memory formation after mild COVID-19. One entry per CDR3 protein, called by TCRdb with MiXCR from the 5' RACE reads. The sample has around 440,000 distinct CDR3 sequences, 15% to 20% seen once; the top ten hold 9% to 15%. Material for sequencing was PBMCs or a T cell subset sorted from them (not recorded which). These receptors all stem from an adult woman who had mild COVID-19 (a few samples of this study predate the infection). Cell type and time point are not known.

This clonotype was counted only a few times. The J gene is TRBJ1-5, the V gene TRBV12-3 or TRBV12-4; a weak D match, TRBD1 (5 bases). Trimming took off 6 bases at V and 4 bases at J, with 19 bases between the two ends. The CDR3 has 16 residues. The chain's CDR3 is CASRASGSGGNQPQHF. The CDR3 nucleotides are TGTGCCAGCAGAGCCTCGGGCTCCGGGGGGAATCAGCCCCAGCATTTT.

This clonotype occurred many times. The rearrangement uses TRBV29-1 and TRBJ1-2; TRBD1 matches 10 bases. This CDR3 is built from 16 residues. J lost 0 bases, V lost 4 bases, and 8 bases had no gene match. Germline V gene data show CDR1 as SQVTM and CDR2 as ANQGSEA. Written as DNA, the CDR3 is TGCAGCGTTGGGGGGGACAGGGGAATTTCTAACTATGGCTACACCTTC. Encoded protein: CSVGGDRGISNYGYTF.